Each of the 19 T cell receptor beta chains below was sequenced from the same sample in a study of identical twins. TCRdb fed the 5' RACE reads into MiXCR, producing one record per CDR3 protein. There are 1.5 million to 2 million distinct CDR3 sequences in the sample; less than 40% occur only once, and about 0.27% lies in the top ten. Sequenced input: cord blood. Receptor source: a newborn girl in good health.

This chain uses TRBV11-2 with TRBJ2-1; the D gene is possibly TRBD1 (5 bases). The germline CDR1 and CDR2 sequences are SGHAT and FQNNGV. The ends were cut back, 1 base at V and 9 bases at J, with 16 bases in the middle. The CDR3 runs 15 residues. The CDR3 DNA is TGTGCCAGCAGCTTAGTCCAGACTGGGCAGGGTGAGCAGTTCTTC. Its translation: CASSLVQTGQGEQFF.

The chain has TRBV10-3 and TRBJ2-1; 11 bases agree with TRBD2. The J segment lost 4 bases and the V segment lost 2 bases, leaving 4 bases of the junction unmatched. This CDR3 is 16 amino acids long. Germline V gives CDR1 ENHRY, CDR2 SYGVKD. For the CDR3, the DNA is TGTGCCATCAGTGAGGGGGGACTAGCGGTTTACAATGAGCAGTTCTTC. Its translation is CAISEGGLAVYNEQFF.

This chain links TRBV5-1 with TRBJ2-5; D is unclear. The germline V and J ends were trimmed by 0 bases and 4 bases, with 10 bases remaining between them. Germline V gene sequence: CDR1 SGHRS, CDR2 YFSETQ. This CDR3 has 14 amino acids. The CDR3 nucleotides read TGCGCCAGCAGCTTGGACGCCCCTAGAGAGACCCAGTACTTC. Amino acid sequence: CASSLDAPRETQYF.

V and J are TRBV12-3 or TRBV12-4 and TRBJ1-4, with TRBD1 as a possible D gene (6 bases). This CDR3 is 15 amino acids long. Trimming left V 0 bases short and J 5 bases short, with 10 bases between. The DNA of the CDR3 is TGTGCCAGCAGTTTAGCAATACAGGGAAATGAAAAACTGTTTTTT. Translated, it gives CASSLAIQGNEKLFF.

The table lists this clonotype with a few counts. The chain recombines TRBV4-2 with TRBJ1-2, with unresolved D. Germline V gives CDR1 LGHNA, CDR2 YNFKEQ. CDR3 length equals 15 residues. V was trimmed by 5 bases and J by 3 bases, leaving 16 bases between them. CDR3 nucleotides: TGTGCCAGCAGCTCCCCTGTCCCGGAAGACTATGGCTACACCTTC. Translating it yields CASSSPVPEDYGYTF.

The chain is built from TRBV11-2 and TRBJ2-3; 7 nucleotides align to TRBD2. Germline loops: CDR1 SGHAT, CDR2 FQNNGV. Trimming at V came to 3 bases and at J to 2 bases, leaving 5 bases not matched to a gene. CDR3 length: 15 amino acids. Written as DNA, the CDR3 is TGTGCCAGCAGCTTGGGGCGGGAGAACACAGATACGCAGTATTTT. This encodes CASSLGRENTDTQYF.

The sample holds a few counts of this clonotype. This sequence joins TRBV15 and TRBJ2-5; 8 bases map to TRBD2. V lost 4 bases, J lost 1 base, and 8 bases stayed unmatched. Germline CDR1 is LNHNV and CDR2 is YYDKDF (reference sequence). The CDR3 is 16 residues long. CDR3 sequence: CATSKTTLAAQETQYF. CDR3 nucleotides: TGTGCCACCAGCAAAACAACACTAGCGGCCCAAGAGACCCAGTACTTC.

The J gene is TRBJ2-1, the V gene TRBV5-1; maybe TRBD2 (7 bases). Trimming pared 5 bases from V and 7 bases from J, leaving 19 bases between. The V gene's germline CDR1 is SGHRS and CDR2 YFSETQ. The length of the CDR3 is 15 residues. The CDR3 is CASSAVGGLWNEQFF. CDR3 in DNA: TGCGCCAGCAGTGCCGTCGGGGGGCTGTGGAATGAGCAGTTCTTC.

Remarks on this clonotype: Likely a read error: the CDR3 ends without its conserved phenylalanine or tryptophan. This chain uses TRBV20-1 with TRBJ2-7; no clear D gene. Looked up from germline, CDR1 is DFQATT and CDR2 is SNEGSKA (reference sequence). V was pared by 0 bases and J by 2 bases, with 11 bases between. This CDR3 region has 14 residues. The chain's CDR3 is CSARDTYFTYEQYY. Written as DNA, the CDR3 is TGCAGTGCTAGAGACACCTATTTTACCTACGAGCAGTACTAC.

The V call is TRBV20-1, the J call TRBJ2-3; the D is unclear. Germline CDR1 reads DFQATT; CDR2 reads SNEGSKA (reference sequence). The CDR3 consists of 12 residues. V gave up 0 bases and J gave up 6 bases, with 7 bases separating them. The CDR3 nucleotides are TGCAGTGCTAGAGATTATAGGGATACGCAGTATTTT. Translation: CSARDYRDTQYF.

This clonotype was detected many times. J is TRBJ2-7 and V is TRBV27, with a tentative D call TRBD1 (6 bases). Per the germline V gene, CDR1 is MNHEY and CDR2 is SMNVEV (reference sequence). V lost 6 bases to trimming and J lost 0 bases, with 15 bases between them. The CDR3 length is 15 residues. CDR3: CASRNNRDPSYEQYF. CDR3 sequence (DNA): TGTGCCAGCAGAAATAACAGGGATCCCTCCTACGAGCAGTACTTC.

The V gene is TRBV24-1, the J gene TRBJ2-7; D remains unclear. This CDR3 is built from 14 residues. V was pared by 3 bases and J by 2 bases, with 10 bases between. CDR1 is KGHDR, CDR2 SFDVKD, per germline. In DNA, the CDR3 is TGTGCCACCAGTGATACCAGGCACCCCTACGAGCAGTACTTC. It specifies CATSDTRHPYEQYF.

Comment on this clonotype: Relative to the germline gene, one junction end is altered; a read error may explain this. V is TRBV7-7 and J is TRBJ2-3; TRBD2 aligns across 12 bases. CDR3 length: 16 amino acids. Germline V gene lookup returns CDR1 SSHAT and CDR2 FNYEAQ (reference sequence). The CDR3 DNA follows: TGTGCTAGCAGCCCAGGACTAGCGGGAACCGGAGATACGCAGTATTTT. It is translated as CASSPGLAGTGDTQYF. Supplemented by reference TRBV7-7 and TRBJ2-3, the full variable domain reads GAGVSQSPRYKVTKRGQDVTLRCDPISSHATLYWYQQALGQGPEFLTYFNYEAQPDKSGLPSDRFSAERPEGSISTLTIQRTEQRDSAMYRCASSPGLAGTGDTQYFGPGTRLTVL.

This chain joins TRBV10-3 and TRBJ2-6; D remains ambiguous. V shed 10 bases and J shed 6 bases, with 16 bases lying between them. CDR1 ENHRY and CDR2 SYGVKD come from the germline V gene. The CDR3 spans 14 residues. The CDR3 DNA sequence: TGTGCCACTTCGACTTCCCCCCCGGCCAACGTCCTGACTTTC. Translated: CATSTSPPANVLTF.

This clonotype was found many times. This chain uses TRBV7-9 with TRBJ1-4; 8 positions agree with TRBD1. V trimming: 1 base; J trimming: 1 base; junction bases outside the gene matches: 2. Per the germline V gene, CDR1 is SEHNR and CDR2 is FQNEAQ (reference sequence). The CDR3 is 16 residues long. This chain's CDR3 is CASSLGDRGTNEKLFF. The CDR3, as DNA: TGTGCCAGCAGCTTAGGCGACAGGGGAACTAATGAAAAACTGTTTTTT.

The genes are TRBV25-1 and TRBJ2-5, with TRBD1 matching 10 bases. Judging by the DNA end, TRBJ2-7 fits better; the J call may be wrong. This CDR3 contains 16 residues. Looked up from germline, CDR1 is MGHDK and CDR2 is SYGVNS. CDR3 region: CASNPHAPGQGYEQYF. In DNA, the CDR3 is TGTGCCAGCAATCCCCATGCGCCGGGACAGGGGTACGAGCAGTACTTC.

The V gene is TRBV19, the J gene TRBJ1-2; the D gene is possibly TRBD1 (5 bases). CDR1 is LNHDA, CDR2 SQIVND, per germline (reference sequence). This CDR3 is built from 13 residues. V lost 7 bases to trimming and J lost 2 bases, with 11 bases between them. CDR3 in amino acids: CASNTGLNYGYTF. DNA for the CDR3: TGTGCCAGTAATACAGGATTAAACTATGGCTACACCTTC.

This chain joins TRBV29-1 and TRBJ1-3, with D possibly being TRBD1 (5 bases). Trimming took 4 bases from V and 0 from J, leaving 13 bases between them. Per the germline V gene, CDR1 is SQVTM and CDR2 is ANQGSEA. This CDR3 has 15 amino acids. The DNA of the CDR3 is TGCAGCGTTGGGTACAGGTCAAGCTCTGGAAACACCATATATTTT. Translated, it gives CSVGYRSSSGNTIYF.

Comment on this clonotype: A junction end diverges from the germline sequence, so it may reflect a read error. CDR3 DNA sequence: TGTGCCAGCAGCTGGACTAGCGGGAACACCGGGGGGCTGTTTTTT. It yields the protein CASSWTSGNTGGLFF. The V gene is TRBV12-3 or TRBV12-4, the J gene TRBJ2-2; 12 nucleotides line up with TRBD2. The CDR3 is 15 residues long.